The sequence of this T cell receptor beta chain was determined in a study of T cell repertoires in cytomegalovirus infection. Study summary: Based on public TCR beta signatures, there were indications of CMV infection and of a matching HLA type. General study results and limits: There were HLA-C-restricted CMV-specific TCR beta clonotypes dominating the ex vivo response.

V was shortened by 5 bases and J by 7 bases, with 17 bases between the two germline ends. Germline V gene sequence: CDR1 SEHNR, CDR2 FQNEAQ (reference sequence). The CDR3 spans 14 residues. TCRdb fed the reads into MiXCR, producing one record per CDR3 protein. The sample records some 100,000 distinct CDR3 sequences, 20% to 30% being singletons. This clonotype was counted only a few times. What it binds is not known. The sequenced material came from CD8+ T cells from PBMCs. This TCR was recovered from a human donor in good health (CMV status not recorded). Some clones in this sample may be carry-over from other donors' samples. The chain has TRBV7-9 and TRBJ1-2, with D possibly TRBD1 on 5 matching bases. This CDR3 is CASSPLTGARGYTF. Here the CDR3 DNA reads TGTGCCAGCAGCCCCTTGACTGGGGCCCGTGGCTACACCTTC.